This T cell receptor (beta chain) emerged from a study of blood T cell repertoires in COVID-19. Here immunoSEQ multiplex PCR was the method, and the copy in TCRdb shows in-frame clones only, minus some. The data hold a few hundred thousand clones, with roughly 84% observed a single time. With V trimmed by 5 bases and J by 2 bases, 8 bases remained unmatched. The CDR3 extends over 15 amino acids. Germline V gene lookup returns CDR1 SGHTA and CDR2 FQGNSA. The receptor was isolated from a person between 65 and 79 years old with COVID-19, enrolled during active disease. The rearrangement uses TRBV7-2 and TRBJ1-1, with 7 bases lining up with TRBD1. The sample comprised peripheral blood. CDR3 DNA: TGTGCCAGCAGCAAAACCGGGACAGCCAACACTGAAGCTTTCTTT. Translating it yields CASSKTGTANTEAFF.